The rows below give T cell receptor beta chains drawn from one sample of a study of CD8+ T cells in alopecia areata. This table comes from immunoSEQ multiplex PCR, and its TCRdb copy is limited to in-frame clones, with some not included. This table has about 74,000 clones, around 30% appearing once. The source material was CD8+ T cells sorted from blood, sampled at week 4, from a patient treated with tofacitinib. Receptors originate from a human donor with alopecia areata. CDR3s include the opening cysteine and the closing phenylalanine or tryptophan. The D gene is left open where the match is weak.

>TRBD1|TRBV29-1|TRBJ2-3
CSSTRQGDRDTQYF
>.|TRBV4-1|TRBJ2-1
CASSQEATSVNEQFF
>TRBD1|TRBV27|TRBJ1-2
CASRDRGYGGYTF
>.|TRBV4-1|TRBJ2-3
CASSQETGIPTDTQYF
>.|TRBV9|TRBJ2-3
CASSGPMGIAEATDTQYF
>.|TRBV4-1|TRBJ2-3
CASTVVGPSTDTQYF
>.|TRBV4-1|TRBJ2-7
CASTQGTDYEQYF
>.|TRBV6-6|TRBJ2-3
CASSYRADTQYF
>.|TRBV13|TRBJ2-7
CASSSGRIFYEQYF
>.|TRBV30|TRBJ1-4
CAWSRGESNEKLFF
>.|TRBV29-1|TRBJ2-3
CSVDPELADTQYF